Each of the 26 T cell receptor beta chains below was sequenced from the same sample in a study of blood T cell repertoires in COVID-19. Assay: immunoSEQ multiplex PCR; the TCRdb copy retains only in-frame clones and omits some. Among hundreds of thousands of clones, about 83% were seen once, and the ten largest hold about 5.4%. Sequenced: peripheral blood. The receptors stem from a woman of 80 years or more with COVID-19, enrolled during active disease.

The CDR3 DNA is TGTGCCAGCAGCAGGTACAGGGGCGCTTACAATTCACCCCTCCACTTT. It codes for CASSRYRGAYNSPLHF. The gene calls are TRBV21-1 and TRBJ1-6; TRBD1, the D gene given by the table, was not confirmed from the DNA. TRBV21-1 is reported as a pseudogene. The CDR3 runs 16 residues.

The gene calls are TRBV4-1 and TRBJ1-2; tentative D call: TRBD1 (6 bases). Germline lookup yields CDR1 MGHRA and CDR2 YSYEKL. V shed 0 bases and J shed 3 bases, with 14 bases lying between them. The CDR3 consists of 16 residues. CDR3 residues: CASSQDSTGLYYGYTF. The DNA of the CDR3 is TGCGCCAGCAGCCAAGATTCGACAGGTCTTTACTATGGCTACACCTTC.

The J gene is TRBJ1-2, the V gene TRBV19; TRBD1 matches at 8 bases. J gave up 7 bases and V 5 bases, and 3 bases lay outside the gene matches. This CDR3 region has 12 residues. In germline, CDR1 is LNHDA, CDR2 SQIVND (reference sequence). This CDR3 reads CASSVDRGGYTF. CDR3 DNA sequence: TGTGCCAGTAGTGTCGACAGGGGTGGCTACACCTTC.

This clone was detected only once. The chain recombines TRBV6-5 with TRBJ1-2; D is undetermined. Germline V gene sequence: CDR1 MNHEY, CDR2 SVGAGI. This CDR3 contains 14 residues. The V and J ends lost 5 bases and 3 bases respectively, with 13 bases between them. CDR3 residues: CASSLSGGDYGYTF. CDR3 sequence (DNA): TGTGCCAGCAGTCTATCGGGAGGAGACTATGGCTACACCTTC.

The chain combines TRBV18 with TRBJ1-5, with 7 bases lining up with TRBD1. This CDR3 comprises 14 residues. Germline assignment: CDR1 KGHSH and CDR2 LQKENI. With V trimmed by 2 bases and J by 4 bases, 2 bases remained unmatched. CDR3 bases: TGTGCCAGCTCACCAGGGACAGTTAATCAGCCCCAGCATTTT. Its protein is CASSPGTVNQPQHF.

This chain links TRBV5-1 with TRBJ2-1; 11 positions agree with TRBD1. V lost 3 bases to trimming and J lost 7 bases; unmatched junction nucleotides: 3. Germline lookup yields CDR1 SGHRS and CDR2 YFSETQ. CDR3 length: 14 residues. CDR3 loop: CASSSGTGGNEQFF. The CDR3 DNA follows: TGCGCCAGCAGCTCGGGGACAGGGGGAAATGAGCAGTTCTTC. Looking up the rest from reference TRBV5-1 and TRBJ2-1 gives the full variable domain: KAGVTQTPRYLIKTRGQQVTLSCSPISGHRSVSWYQQTPGQGLQFLFEYFSETQRNKGNFPGRFSGRQFSNSRSEMNVSTLELGDSALYLCASSSGTGGNEQFFGPGTRLTVL.

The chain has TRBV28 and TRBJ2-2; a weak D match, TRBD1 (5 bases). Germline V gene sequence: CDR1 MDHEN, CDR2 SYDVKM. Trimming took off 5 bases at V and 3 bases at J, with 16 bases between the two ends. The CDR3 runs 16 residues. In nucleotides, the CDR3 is TGTGCCAGCAGTGTTCAGGGTTGGGGCGACACCGGGGAGCTGTTTTTT. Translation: CASSVQGWGDTGELFF. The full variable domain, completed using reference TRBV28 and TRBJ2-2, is DVKVTQSSRYLVKRTGEKVFLECVQDMDHENMFWYRQDPGLGLRLIYFSYDVKMKEKGDIPEGYSVSREKKERFSLILESASTNQTSMYLCASSVQGWGDTGELFFGEGSRLTVL.

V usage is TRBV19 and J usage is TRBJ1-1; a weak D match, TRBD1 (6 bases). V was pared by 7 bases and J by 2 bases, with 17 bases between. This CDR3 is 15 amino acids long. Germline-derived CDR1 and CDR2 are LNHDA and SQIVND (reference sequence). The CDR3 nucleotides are TGTGCCAGTATTCCTCAGGGGCAGCTTAACACTGAAGCTTTCTTT. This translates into CASIPQGQLNTEAFF. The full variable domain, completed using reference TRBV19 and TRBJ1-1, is DGGITQSPKYLFRKEGQNVTLSCEQNLNHDAMYWYRQDPGQGLRLIYYSQIVNDFQKGDIAEGYSVSREKKESFPLTVTSAQKNPTAFYLCASIPQGQLNTEAFFGQGTRLTVV.

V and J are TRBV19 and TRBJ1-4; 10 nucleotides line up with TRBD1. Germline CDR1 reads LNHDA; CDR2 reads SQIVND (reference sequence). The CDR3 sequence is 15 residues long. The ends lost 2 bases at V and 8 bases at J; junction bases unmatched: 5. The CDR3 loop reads CASSISGTGVEKLFF. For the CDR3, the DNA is TGTGCCAGTAGTATAAGTGGGACAGGGGTGGAAAAACTGTTTTTT.

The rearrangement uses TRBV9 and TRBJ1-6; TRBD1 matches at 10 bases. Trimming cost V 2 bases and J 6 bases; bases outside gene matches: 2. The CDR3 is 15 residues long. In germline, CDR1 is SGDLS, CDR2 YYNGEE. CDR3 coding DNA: TGTGCCAGCAGCGTGGGGACAGGGGTTAATTCACCCCTCCACTTT. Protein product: CASSVGTGVNSPLHF. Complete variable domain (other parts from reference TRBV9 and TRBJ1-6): DSGVTQTPKHLITATGQRVTLRCSPRSGDLSVYWYQQSLDQGLQFLIQYYNGEERAKGNILERFSAQQFPDLHSELNLSSLELGDSALYFCASSVGTGVNSPLHFGNGTRLTVT.

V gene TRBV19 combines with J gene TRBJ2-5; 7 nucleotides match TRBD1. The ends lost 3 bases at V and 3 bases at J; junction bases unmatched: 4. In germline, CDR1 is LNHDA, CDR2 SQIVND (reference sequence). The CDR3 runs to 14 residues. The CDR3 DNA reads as TGTGCCAGTAGTATGGTAGGACAGGAAGAGACCCAGTACTTC. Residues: CASSMVGQEETQYF.

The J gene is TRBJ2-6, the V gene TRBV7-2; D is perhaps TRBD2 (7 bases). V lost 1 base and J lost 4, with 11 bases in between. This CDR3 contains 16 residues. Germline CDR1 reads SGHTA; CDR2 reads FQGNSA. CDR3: CASSLEGGGGANVLTF. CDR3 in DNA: TGTGCCAGCAGCTTAGAGGGCGGGGGCGGGGCCAACGTCCTGACTTTC.

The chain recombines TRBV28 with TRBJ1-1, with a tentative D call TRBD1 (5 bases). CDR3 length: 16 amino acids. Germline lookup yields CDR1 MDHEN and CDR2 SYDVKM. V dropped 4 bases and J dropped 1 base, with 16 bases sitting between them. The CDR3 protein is CASSSPPGGGNTEAFF. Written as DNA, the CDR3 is TGTGCCAGCAGTTCCCCCCCCGGGGGGGGGAACACTGAAGCTTTCTTT.

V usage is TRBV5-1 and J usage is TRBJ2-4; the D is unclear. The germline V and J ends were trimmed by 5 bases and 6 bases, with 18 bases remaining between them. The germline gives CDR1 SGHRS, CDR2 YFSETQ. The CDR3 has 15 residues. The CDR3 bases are TGCGCCAGCAGTAACGAAAGAGTCGGTTTAAACATTCAGTACTTC. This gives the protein CASSNERVGLNIQYF.

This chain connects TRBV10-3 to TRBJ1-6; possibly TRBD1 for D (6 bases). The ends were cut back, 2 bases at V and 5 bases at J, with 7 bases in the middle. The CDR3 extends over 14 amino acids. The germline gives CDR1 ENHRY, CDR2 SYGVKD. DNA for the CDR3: TGTGCCATCAGTGAGGGACAGAATAATTCACCCCTCCACTTT. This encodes CAISEGQNNSPLHF.

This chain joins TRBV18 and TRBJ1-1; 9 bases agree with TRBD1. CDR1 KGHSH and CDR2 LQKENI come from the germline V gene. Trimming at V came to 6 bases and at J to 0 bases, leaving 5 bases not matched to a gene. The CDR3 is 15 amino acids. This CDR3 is CASSGQGSMNTEAFF. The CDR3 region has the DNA TGTGCCAGCTCGGGACAGGGTTCCATGAACACTGAAGCTTTCTTT.

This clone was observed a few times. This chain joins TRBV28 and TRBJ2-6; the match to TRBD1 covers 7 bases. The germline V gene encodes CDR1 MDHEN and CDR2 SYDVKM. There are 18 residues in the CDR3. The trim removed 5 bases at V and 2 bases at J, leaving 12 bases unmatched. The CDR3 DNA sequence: TGTGCCAGCAGTCCACGGACAGGCCGAGCCGCTGGGGCCAACGTCCTGACTTTC. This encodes CASSPRTGRAAGANVLTF.

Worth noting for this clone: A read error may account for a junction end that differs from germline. CDR3: CASSSPRTALNAEAFF. CDR3 coding DNA: TGTGCCAGCAGTTCACCTCGGACAGCGCTGAACGCTGAAGCTTTCTTT. This sequence joins TRBV28 and TRBJ1-1; possible D gene TRBD1, 6 bases. Germline-derived CDR1 and CDR2 are MDHEN and SYDVKM. This CDR3 is 16 amino acids long.

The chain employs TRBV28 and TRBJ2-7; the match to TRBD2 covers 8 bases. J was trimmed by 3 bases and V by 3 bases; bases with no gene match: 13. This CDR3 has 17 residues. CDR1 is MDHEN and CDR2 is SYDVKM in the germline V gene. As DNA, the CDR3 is TGTGCCAGCAGTTTCGTCCCCGGGAGGGGGGGAAGCTACGAGCAGTACTTC. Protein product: CASSFVPGRGGSYEQYF.

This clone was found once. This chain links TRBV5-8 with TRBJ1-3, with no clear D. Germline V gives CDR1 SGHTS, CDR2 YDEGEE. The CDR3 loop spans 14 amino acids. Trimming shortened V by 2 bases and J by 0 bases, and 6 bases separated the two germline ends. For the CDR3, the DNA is TGTGCCAGCAGCTTCCTGTCCTCTGGAAACACCATATATTTT. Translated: CASSFLSSGNTIYF. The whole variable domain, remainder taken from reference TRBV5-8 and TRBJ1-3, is EAGVTQSPTHLIKTRGQQATLRCSPISGHTSVYWYQQALGLGLQFLLWYDEGEERNRGNFPPRFSGRQFPNYSSELNVNALELEDSALYLCASSFLSSGNTIYFGEGSWLTVV.

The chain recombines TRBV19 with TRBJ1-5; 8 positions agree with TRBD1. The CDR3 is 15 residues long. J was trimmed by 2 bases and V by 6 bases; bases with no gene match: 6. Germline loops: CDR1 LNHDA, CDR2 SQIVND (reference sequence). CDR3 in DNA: TGTGCCAGTAGAACAGGGGGGACGGGCAATCAGCCCCAGCATTTT. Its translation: CASRTGGTGNQPQHF.

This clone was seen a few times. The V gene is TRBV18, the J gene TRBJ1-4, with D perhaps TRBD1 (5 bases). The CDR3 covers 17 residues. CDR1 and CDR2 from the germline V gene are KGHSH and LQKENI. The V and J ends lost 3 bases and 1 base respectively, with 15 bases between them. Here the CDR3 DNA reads TGTGCCAGCTCACCGATCGCTATGGGGGGAACTAATGAAAAACTGTTTTTT. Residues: CASSPIAMGGTNEKLFF. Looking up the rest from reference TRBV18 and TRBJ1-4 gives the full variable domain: NAGVMQNPRHLVRRRGQEARLRCSPMKGHSHVYWYRQLPEEGLKFMVYLQKENIIDESGMPKERFSAEFPKEGPSILRIQQVVRGDSAAYFCASSPIAMGGTNEKLFFGSGTQLSVL.

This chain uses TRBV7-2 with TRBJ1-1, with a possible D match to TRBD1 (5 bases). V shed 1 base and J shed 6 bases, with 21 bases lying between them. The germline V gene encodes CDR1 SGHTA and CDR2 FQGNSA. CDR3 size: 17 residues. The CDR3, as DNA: TGTGCCAGCAGCTTAGTAACGGGGCGGGGGGTCCGGCCTGAAGCTTTCTTT. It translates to CASSLVTGRGVRPEAFF.

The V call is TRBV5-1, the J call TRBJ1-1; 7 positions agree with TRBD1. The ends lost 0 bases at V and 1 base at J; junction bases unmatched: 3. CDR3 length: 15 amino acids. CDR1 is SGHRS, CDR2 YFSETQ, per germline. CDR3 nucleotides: TGCGCCAGCAGCTTGGGTGACAGGGCGAACACTGAAGCTTTCTTT. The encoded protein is CASSLGDRANTEAFF. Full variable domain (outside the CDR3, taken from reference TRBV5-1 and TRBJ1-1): KAGVTQTPRYLIKTRGQQVTLSCSPISGHRSVSWYQQTPGQGLQFLFEYFSETQRNKGNFPGRFSGRQFSNSRSEMNVSTLELGDSALYLCASSLGDRANTEAFFGQGTRLTVV.

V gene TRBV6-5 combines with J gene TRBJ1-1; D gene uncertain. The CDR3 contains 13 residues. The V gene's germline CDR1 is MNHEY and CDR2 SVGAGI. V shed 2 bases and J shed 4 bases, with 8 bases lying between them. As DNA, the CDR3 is TGTGCCAGCAGTTACCTGACTTCCACTGAAGCTTTCTTT. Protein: CASSYLTSTEAFF.

Written as DNA, the CDR3 is TGTGCCAGCAGCCCGGACTCCCGTAGGACAGATACGCAGTATTTT. Translated: CASSPDSRRTDTQYF. The rearrangement links TRBV5-5 to TRBJ2-3; weak D call: TRBD2 (5 bases). CDR1 is SGHKS and CDR2 is YYEKEE in the germline V gene (reference sequence). Trimming cost V 4 bases and J 3 bases, with 15 bases left between them. The CDR3 is made up of 15 amino acids.